This T cell receptor beta chain is drawn from a study of response to subunit inactivated influenza vaccine. Study outcomes and limitations: New T cells are recruited in small numbers by each seasonal influenza vaccination, according to the authors' suggestion.

This clonotype was seen a handful of times. Its specificity is unknown. Trimming cost V 1 base and J 7 bases; bases outside gene matches: 6. CDR3 length: 14 residues. MiXCR, run by TCRdb on the RT-PCR reads, gives a single entry per CDR3 protein. Altogether 500,000 or so distinct CDR3 sequences are present, 16% being singletons, with the ten largest covering less than 4%. The origin of this receptor is a man between 50 and 75 years old who received an inactivated influenza vaccine. V is TRBV12-3 or TRBV12-4 and J is TRBJ2-7; TRBD2 matches 8 bases. The input for sequencing was CD4+ T cells sorted from PBMCs, taken around 25 months after vaccination. Written as DNA, the CDR3 is TGTGCCAGCAGTTTAGGGACTAGCAGCGTGGAGCAGTACTTC. Translated, it gives CASSLGTSSVEQYF.